A selection of T cell receptor beta chains follows, all from one sample in a study of blood T cell repertoires in COVID-19. Generated by immunoSEQ multiplex PCR, the TCRdb table keeps only in-frame clones and is missing some. The data contain over 120,000 clones, about four fifths of them singletons. Sequenced input: peripheral blood. Receptors originate from a woman aged 55 to 70 with acute or convalescent COVID-19. Both conserved end residues are trimmed from each CDR3. Fields, in order: CDR3 length, V gene, CDR3 protein.

>15|TRBV21-1
ASSKLWERVAYNEQF
>12|TRBV6-5
ASTSVFANTEAF
>10|TRBV3-1/TRBV3-2
ASSQGGGTIY
>16|TRBV30
AWSVGFRGRSLLDEQF
>12|TRBV7-9
ASSLAGGNTEAF
>14|TRBV6-5
ASSYANQGGGTEAF
>11|TRBV7-2
ASTPLRGYEQY
>13|TRBV3-1/TRBV3-2
ASRPSGIDTGELF
>12|TRBV7-9
ASSLDQGGNTIY
>15|TRBV28
ASSFHVSSGISGEQF
>12|TRBV25-1
ASSEAGRTTEAF
>14|TRBV11-3
ASTPGFAVNTGELF
>12|TRBV28
ASSLDRVNTEAF
>12|TRBV10-3
AISMDRMNTEAF
>14|TRBV5-1
ASSLDGTSGAYEQY
>13|TRBV10-3
AISESIGSNQPQH
>13|TRBV28
ASSGGTGVIYEQY
>12|TRBV16
ASSQSAQNYGYT
>12|TRBV21-1
ASSTPREPYEQY
>15|TRBV11-2
ASSFGSASSGSYEQY
>13|TRBV6-7
ASSYRNRPSYEQY
>11|TRBV24-1
ATSDLTGGGYT
>13|TRBV29-1
SVVVQESVNTEAF
>12|TRBV7-2
ASSFRHPNTEAF
>12|TRBV10-3
AISTSGGLETQY
>12|TRBV5-1
ASSLVSRTDTQY
>12|TRBV5-8
ASSLPGTDYEQY
>12|TRBV7-8
ASSLAGQYNEQF
>13|TRBV28
ASSDSGTGLMGQF
>12|TRBV9
ASSVGREGYEQY
>10|TRBV18
ASSPQGTEAF
>14|TRBV6-2/TRBV6-3
ASSRTSGSVTYEQY
>13|TRBV5-4
ASSLGAGAVVGYT
>14|TRBV4-1
ASSQVGGMTGNTIY
>12|TRBV15
ATSRDYRVYGYT
>11|TRBV3-1/TRBV3-2
ASSLGQGYEQY
>9|TRBV29-1
SVGEGYEQY
>13|TRBV5-1
ASSPGSGSGETQY
>13|TRBV4-1
ASTRQETAYSTLH
>13|TRBV2
ASSGSGSNTGELF
>10|TRBV6-6
ASHRGTDEQY
>11|TRBV5-4
ASSSTGGRGYT
>13|TRBV5-4
ASSLGGLAGDEQY
>13|TRBV19
ASRRDYSMNNEQF
>10|TRBV6-4
ASSVKGEGQY
>13|TRBV29-1
SVAGQGGSTDTQY
>11|TRBV29-1
SVVETANTEAF
>14|TRBV6-5
ASSYSISSTSYEQY
>11|TRBV19
ASSGTGLGEQF
>12|TRBV6-5
ASSSRDRDYEQY
>15|TRBV4-2
ASSQDLLALRADTQY